The entry below gives a single T cell receptor beta chain sequence along with its context. This entry belongs to a study of blood T cell repertoires in COVID-19. In the study overall: Donors in the United States, Italy and Spain gave samples during acute or convalescent COVID-19. PBMCs, B-cell-depleted T cells, or T cells provided the cDNA or gDNA that made up the material.

The data were produced by immunoSEQ multiplex PCR, yet TCRdb's version contains in-frame clones alone and is incomplete. The sample shows 15,000 to 20,000 clones, approximately 90% of them seen only once. The germline V gene encodes CDR1 MDHEN and CDR2 SYDVKM. Trimming cost V 5 bases and J 1 base, with 12 bases left between them. The CDR3 sequence is 16 residues long. The TCR originated in a human donor with active COVID-19. The donor label of this sample is uncertain. Sequenced sample: peripheral blood. The chain joins TRBV28 to TRBJ2-6, with D perhaps matching TRBD1 (6 bases). The CDR3: CASSIPTGSGANVLTF. As DNA, the CDR3 is TGTGCCAGCAGTATCCCCACAGGGTCTGGGGCCAACGTCCTGACTTTC.